In this sample, the clone carrying this TCR beta chain turned up a few times. Germline-derived CDR1 and CDR2 are SGHVS and FQNEAQ. The length of the CDR3 is 13 residues. Trimming stripped 1 base from V and 7 bases from J, with 10 bases between. This record comes from a study of blood T cell repertoires in COVID-19. Study context: The United States, Italy and Spain supplied acute and convalescent COVID-19 samples. T cells, B-cell-depleted T cells, or PBMCs supplied cDNA or gDNA.

Enrolment of Seattle patients took place during active infection, and they were followed longitudinally. In the authors' workflow: Estimated nucleated cell counts came from reference gene primer amplification. The repertoire was sequenced with immunoSEQ multiplex PCR; TCRdb's copy has only in-frame clones and lacks some. V, J and clone size are those of that table, while D and trimming were read from the DNA. The sample contains about 190,000 clones, roughly 77% of which appear only once. This receptor was identified in a woman at least 80 years old with COVID-19, enrolled during active disease. This chain joins TRBV7-8 and TRBJ1-2; D call uncertain. The material sequenced was peripheral blood. CDR3: CASSLGAVSGYTF. As DNA, the CDR3 is TGTGCCAGCAGCTTAGGGGCAGTGAGTGGCTACACCTTC. Variable domain in full (rest from reference TRBV7-8 and TRBJ1-2): GAGVSQSPRYKVAKRGQDVALRCDPISGHVSLFWYQQALGQGPEFLTYFQNEAQLDKSGLPSDRFFAERPEGSVSTLKIQRTQQEDSAVYLCASSLGAVSGYTFGSGTRLTVV.